This paragraph covers one T cell receptor beta chain sequence. The sample belongs to a study of blood T cell repertoires in COVID-19. The CDR3 is 15 amino acids. The V gene's germline CDR1 is SGHKS and CDR2 YYEKEE (reference sequence). Losses at the gene ends were 3 bases for V and 8 bases for J; bases not matched to a gene: 10. Source study methods: Amplifying reference gene primers gave estimates of nucleated cell counts. Using immunoSEQ multiplex PCR, the repertoire was profiled, and TCRdb retains in-frame clones only, with some absent. V, J and clone size derive from that table, while D and trimming were established from the DNA sequence. The table shows some 330,000 clones, with about 90% occurring only once. The study recruited people aged roughly 18 to 100 years across more than 20 US areas.

The TCR originated in a man aged 40-55 years in a cohort exposed to, infected with or recovered from COVID-19 (not recorded which). This rearrangement joins TRBV5-5 to TRBJ1-4; TRBD1 matches 7 bases. Sample: PBMCs or T cells enriched from blood (not recorded which). For the CDR3, the DNA is TGTGCCAGCAGCTCCAACAGGGGACCTGGGGAAAAACTGTTTTTT. Its translation is CASSSNRGPGEKLFF.